This TCR beta chain was observed in a study of blood T cells in healthy people across ages. This clonotype was picked up many times. CDR3 length: 18 amino acids. The germline V and J ends were trimmed by 5 bases and 0 bases, with 17 bases remaining between them. From germline, CDR1 is KGHSH and CDR2 LQKENI. A second PCR, run for about 7 to 11 cycles, used a sample-barcoded 5' primer plus a J-beta primer mix. A single record per CDR3 protein comes from TCRdb applying MiXCR to the 5' RACE reads. The repertoire holds 700,000 or so distinct CDR3 sequences, with about 24% as singletons. The chain recombines TRBV18 with TRBJ2-6; maybe TRBD1 (7 bases). This TCR came from an older man in good health. The sample consisted of blood. The CDR3 sequence is CASSASGGSLSGANVLTF. For the CDR3, the DNA is TGTGCCAGCTCAGCGTCAGGGGGGAGCCTCTCTGGGGCCAACGTCCTGACTTTC.